A selection of T cell receptor beta chains follows, all from one sample in a study of cytomegalovirus exposure and HLA in healthy donors. The protocol was immunoSEQ multiplex PCR, while the TCRdb copy is restricted to in-frame clones and leaves out a portion. The data show under 150,000 clones, with about 76% seen just once and around 0.7% held by the top ten. The sample was PBMCs. The receptors derive from a man aged 18 to 30 in good health and CMV-seronegative. The CDR3 runs from the conserved cysteine through the conserved F or W. Each record gives: V gene, D gene, clone size, CDR3 length, J gene, CDR3 DNA, CDR3 protein. D genes are given only for firm matches. Not all rows give a size; the values are once, few, many and, for expanded clones, a class.

TRBV7-8	.	.	15	TRBJ1-1	TGTGCCAGCAGCTTAGTTGGCCAGATAAACACTGAAGCTTTCTTT	CASSLVGQINTEAFF
TRBV5-1	.	.	12	TRBJ1-1	TGCGCCAGCAGCGATCAGGGGACTGAAGCTTTCTTT	CASSDQGTEAFF
TRBV5-4	.	.	14	TRBJ1-5	TGTGCCAGCAGCGGAACAGGGCCTGACCAGCCCCAGCATTTT	CASSGTGPDQPQHF
TRBV15	.	.	14	TRBJ1-2	TGTGCCACCAGCAGTCAGGGGAACGGCTATGGCTACACCTTC	CATSSQGNGYGYTF
TRBV5-1	.	.	13	TRBJ1-1	TGCGCCAGCAGCTTCGTAGAGAACACTGAAGCTTTCTTT	CASSFVENTEAFF
TRBV6-1	.	.	13	TRBJ2-7	TGTGCCAGCAGTTGGGGGCAGGACTACGAGCAGTACTTC	CASSWGQDYEQYF
TRBV9	.	.	14	TRBJ1-3	TGTGCCAGCAGCGAACGGAGCTCTGGAAACACCATATATTTT	CASSERSSGNTIYF
TRBV7-2	.	.	12	TRBJ1-3	TGTGCCAGCAGCCATTCGGGGGGGACCATATATTTT	CASSHSGGTIYF
TRBV2	.	once	14	TRBJ2-7	TGTGCCAGCAGGGAAATCGTACTTTCCTACGAGCAGTACTTC	CASREIVLSYEQYF
TRBV5-1	TRBD1	.	16	TRBJ2-7	TGCGCCAGCAGCTTGGATCTACCGGGACAGGGGGACGAGCAGTACTTC	CASSLDLPGQGDEQYF
TRBV11-2	.	.	14	TRBJ1-3	TGTGCCAGCAGCTATGGGGCCTCTGGAAACACCATATATTTT	CASSYGASGNTIYF
TRBV6-4	TRBD2	.	15	TRBJ2-3	TGTGCCAGCAGTGACTCAGCGGGGGGGCCGGATACGCAGTATTTT	CASSDSAGGPDTQYF
TRBV4-3	TRBD2	.	16	TRBJ2-3	TGCGCCAGCAGCCAAGGGCTAACTAGCGGGGCAGATACGCAGTATTTT	CASSQGLTSGADTQYF
TRBV7-9	TRBD1	.	18	TRBJ1-1	TGTGCCAGCAGCGGGAGGGGACAGGGGGAGGACTGGGGCACTGAAGCTTTCTTT	CASSGRGQGEDWGTEAFF
TRBV28	.	.	15	TRBJ1-2	TGTGCCAGCAGGGTTGCTGGCCAGACTACCTATGGCTACACCTTC	CASRVAGQTTYGYTF
TRBV6-6	TRBD2	.	15	TRBJ2-1	TGTGCCAGCAGTACAGGTGGCGGGGGGTACAGTGAGCAGTTCTTC	CASSTGGGGYSEQFF
TRBV7-9	.	.	12	TRBJ2-1	TGTGCCAGCAGTCCCAGTCACAATGAGCAGTTCTTC	CASSPSHNEQFF
TRBV4-1	TRBD1	.	15	TRBJ1-1	TGCGCCAGCAGCCTCGACAGGGGCCCGGGGACTGAAGCTTTCTTT	CASSLDRGPGTEAFF
TRBV27	.	.	12	TRBJ2-1	TGTGCCAGCAGTTCACCTCTTCGGGGTCGGTTCTTC	CASSSPLRGRFF
TRBV11-2	TRBD1	.	14	TRBJ1-2	TGTGCCAGCAGCTCCGGGACAGGGACACTCGGCTACACCTTC	CASSSGTGTLGYTF